A selection of T cell receptor beta chains follows, all from one sample in a study of identical twins. TCRdb processed the 5' RACE reads anew with MiXCR; each CDR3 protein has one entry. Counted here are about 810,000 distinct CDR3 sequences, roughly 12% occurring once; the ten biggest clones make up around 1.5%. In addition, the sample was reused for a study of yellow fever vaccine responses in identical twins.

Material: PBMCs. The receptors stem from a young woman in good health. Both conserved end residues are part of each CDR3. The D gene is left open where the match is weak. Size values are once, few and many counts, or a class for expanded clones, and some rows have none.

D gene: TRBD2; J gene: TRBJ2-2; clone size: few; V gene: TRBV5-5; CDR3 protein: CASSSKLAGNTGELFF; CDR3 DNA: TGTGCCAGCAGCTCGAAACTAGCGGGGAACACCGGGGAGCTGTTTTTT
D gene: -; J gene: TRBJ2-1; clone size: -; V gene: TRBV12-3/TRBV12-4; CDR3 protein: CASSRINNEQFF; CDR3 DNA: TGTGCCAGCAGTCGAATTAACAATGAGCAGTTCTTC
D gene: -; J gene: TRBJ1-2; clone size: -; V gene: TRBV6-1; CDR3 protein: CASSEAGTLNYGYTF; CDR3 DNA: TGTGCCAGCAGTGAAGCGGGGACCCTTAACTATGGCTACACCTTC
D gene: TRBD2; J gene: TRBJ2-7; clone size: -; V gene: TRBV10-3; CDR3 protein: CAISPSASGRAYEQYF; CDR3 DNA: TGTGCCATCAGTCCTTCGGCTAGCGGGAGGGCCTACGAGCAGTACTTC
D gene: -; J gene: TRBJ2-5; clone size: -; V gene: TRBV19; CDR3 protein: CASSLYRDQETQYF; CDR3 DNA: TGTGCCAGTAGTTTGTACAGAGACCAAGAGACCCAGTACTTC
D gene: -; J gene: TRBJ1-2; clone size: -; V gene: TRBV28; CDR3 protein: CASSSQTGGNYGYTF; CDR3 DNA: TGTGCCAGCAGTTCCCAGACCGGGGGGAACTATGGCTACACCTTC
D gene: TRBD1; J gene: TRBJ2-1; clone size: -; V gene: TRBV11-2; CDR3 protein: CASSLTGGFHEQFF; CDR3 DNA: TGTGCCAGCAGCTTGACAGGGGGGTTCCATGAGCAGTTCTTC
D gene: TRBD2; J gene: TRBJ2-1; clone size: few; V gene: TRBV20-1; CDR3 protein: CSARDGSGGVSYNEQFF; CDR3 DNA: TGCAGTGCTAGAGATGGGAGCGGGGGGGTTTCCTACAATGAGCAGTTCTTC
D gene: -; J gene: TRBJ2-1; clone size: few; V gene: TRBV7-9; CDR3 protein: CASSLDPGRKVDEQFF; CDR3 DNA: TGTGCCAGCAGCTTAGACCCGGGCCGGAAGGTAGATGAGCAGTTCTTC
D gene: TRBD2; J gene: TRBJ2-1; clone size: few; V gene: TRBV12-3/TRBV12-4; CDR3 protein: CASSSPAGVSGEQFF; CDR3 DNA: TGTGCCAGCAGTAGCCCAGCGGGAGTTTCAGGTGAGCAGTTCTTC
D gene: -; J gene: TRBJ2-5; clone size: many; V gene: TRBV5-4; CDR3 protein: CASSLWSGQETQYF; CDR3 DNA: TGTGCCAGCAGCTTGTGGAGCGGCCAAGAGACCCAGTACTTC
D gene: -; J gene: TRBJ2-3; clone size: -; V gene: TRBV19; CDR3 protein: CASSVTGQSTDTQYF; CDR3 DNA: TGTGCCAGTAGTGTGACCGGACAGAGCACAGATACGCAGTATTTT
D gene: -; J gene: TRBJ2-7; clone size: few; V gene: TRBV2; CDR3 protein: CASSTKYEQYF; CDR3 DNA: TGTGCCAGCAGTACGAAGTACGAGCAGTACTTC
D gene: -; J gene: TRBJ1-2; clone size: -; V gene: TRBV12-3/TRBV12-4; CDR3 protein: CASSPVAYGYTF; CDR3 DNA: TGTGCCAGCAGCCCGGTAGCCTATGGCTACACCTTC
D gene: TRBD2; J gene: TRBJ2-1; clone size: few; V gene: TRBV5-1; CDR3 protein: CASSLPPLTGSGSKFF; CDR3 DNA: TGCGCCAGCAGCTTGCCCCCCCTGACGGGTAGCGGGAGTAAGTTCTTC
D gene: TRBD2; J gene: TRBJ2-1; clone size: -; V gene: TRBV2; CDR3 protein: CASSLQAGLELGSYNEQFF; CDR3 DNA: TGTGCCAGCAGCCTCCAAGCAGGACTAGAACTGGGTTCCTACAATGAGCAGTTCTTC
D gene: TRBD2; J gene: TRBJ2-2; clone size: -; V gene: TRBV20-1; CDR3 protein: CSATTSGRGHTGELFF; CDR3 DNA: TGCAGTGCAACTACTAGCGGGAGGGGACACACCGGGGAGCTGTTTTTT
D gene: -; J gene: TRBJ2-3; clone size: -; V gene: TRBV4-1; CDR3 protein: CASSQHERGRTDTQYF; CDR3 DNA: TGCGCCAGCAGCCAACATGAGAGGGGTAGGACAGATACGCAGTATTTT